The 18 T cell receptor beta chains listed next were all sequenced from one sample in a study of cytomegalovirus exposure and HLA in healthy donors. The primer mix had 60 Vbeta and 13 Jbeta primers. Method: immunoSEQ multiplex PCR; TCRdb's copy keeps in-frame clones and lacks some. Of tens of thousands of clones listed, 87% are singletons. Sequenced material: PBMCs. These TCRs come from a middle-aged woman in good health and CMV-seropositive.

This clone was detected only once. V and J are TRBV19 and TRBJ2-1, with D tentatively TRBD2 (6 bases). The CDR3 has 15 amino acids. With 5 bases removed from V and 0 bases from J, the gap between germline ends came to 11 bases. CDR1 and CDR2 from the germline V gene are LNHDA and SQIVND (reference sequence). The CDR3 sequence is CASSLEGNSYNEQFF. In DNA, the CDR3 is TGTGCCAGTAGTTTGGAGGGCAACTCCTACAATGAGCAGTTCTTC.

CDR3 amino acids: CASSLHRQSTDTQYF. Here the CDR3 DNA reads TGTGCCAGCAGTTTGCACAGACAGAGCACAGATACGCAGTATTTT. This chain links TRBV27 with TRBJ2-3; the D gene is possibly TRBD1 (5 bases). The V and J ends lost 3 bases and 0 bases respectively, with 10 bases between them. CDR3 length equals 15 residues. Looked up from germline, CDR1 is MNHEY and CDR2 is SMNVEV (reference sequence).

This chain joins TRBV27 and TRBJ2-1; 8 bases fit TRBD1. There are 14 residues in the CDR3. The germline V gene has CDR1 MNHEY and CDR2 SMNVEV (reference sequence). J was trimmed by 4 bases and V by 1 base; bases with no gene match: 0. The CDR3 DNA reads TGTGCCAGCAGTTTATGGGACAGGTACAATGAGCAGTTCTTC. This gives the protein CASSLWDRYNEQFF.

The genes are TRBV11-1 and TRBJ2-6, with TRBD1 matching over 12 bases. The CDR3 loop spans 17 amino acids. The junction had 5 bases not matched to a gene; V was cut back by 6 bases and J by 2 bases. CDR1 is SGHAT, CDR2 FQDESV, per germline (reference sequence). In nucleotides, the CDR3 is TGTGCCAGCAGGTCCGGGACAGGGGGCGCTGGGGCCAACGTCCTGACTTTC. Amino acids: CASRSGTGGAGANVLTF.

Only one count was recorded for this clone. The chain employs TRBV6-4 and TRBJ1-5, with D perhaps matching TRBD1 (5 bases). The CDR3 totals 15 residues. Trimming left V 5 bases short and J 4 bases short, with 15 bases between. Germline loops: CDR1 MRHNA, CDR2 SNTAGT. The CDR3 coding sequence is TGTGCCAGCAGTACCTCCGGGGGGGGGAATCAGCCCCAGCATTTT. Its translation: CASSTSGGGNQPQHF.

This rearrangement joins TRBV4-2 to TRBJ2-1, with a possible D match to TRBD1 (6 bases). From germline, CDR1 is LGHNA and CDR2 YNFKEQ. Trimming took 3 bases from V and 5 from J, leaving 8 bases between them. This CDR3 contains 13 residues. The CDR3 here is CASSQNRDNEQFF. CDR3 DNA sequence: TGTGCCAGCAGCCAGAACAGGGACAATGAGCAGTTCTTC.

The table lists this clone with a few counts. The chain couples TRBV12-5 to TRBJ1-1; the D is unclear. Germline V CDR1 and CDR2: LGHNT, FRNRAP. This CDR3 is 13 amino acids long. V shed 0 bases and J shed 4 bases, with 6 bases lying between them. The CDR3 coding sequence is TGTGCTAGTGGTTTGGTACGGAGCACTGAAGCTTTCTTT. Translated, it gives CASGLVRSTEAFF.

Note on this clone: The same CDR3 is also encoded by other DNA sequences in this sample. The chain recombines TRBV9 with TRBJ2-7; 9 nucleotides align to TRBD1. The CDR3 extends over 15 amino acids. Germline V gives CDR1 SGDLS, CDR2 YYNGEE. V trimming: 0 bases; J trimming: 2 bases; junction bases outside the gene matches: 3. CDR3 protein: CASSVAGQGTYEQYF. The CDR3 nucleotides are TGTGCCAGCAGCGTAGCCGGACAGGGGACCTACGAGCAGTACTTC.

The rearrangement joins TRBV28 to TRBJ2-7; D might be TRBD1 (5 bases). Germline V gene data show CDR1 as MDHEN and CDR2 as SYDVKM. This CDR3 is 13 amino acids long. V lost 3 bases and J lost 3, with 9 bases in between. The CDR3 here is CASSFGQGYEQYF. The CDR3 DNA follows: TGTGCCAGCAGTTTTGGGCAGGGCTACGAGCAGTACTTC.

The chain has TRBV2 and TRBJ2-7, with TRBD2 matching 7 bases. V dropped 7 bases and J dropped 7; count of bases not matched to a gene: 13. The germline V gene encodes CDR1 SNHLY and CDR2 FYNNEI. The CDR3 is made up of 14 amino acids. CDR3 protein: CASKGSGTGREQYF. DNA for the CDR3: TGTGCCAGCAAGGGGAGCGGGACGGGGAGAGAGCAGTACTTC.

V is TRBV7-7 and J is TRBJ1-1; no firm D call. V lost 10 bases and J 3 bases, leaving 15 bases between the germline ends. The CDR3 has 13 residues. Germline V gene data show CDR1 as SSHAT and CDR2 as FNYEAQ (reference sequence). The DNA of the CDR3 is TGTGCCACCCTCCCGTGGAGCGACACTGAAGCTTTCTTT. This sequence encodes CATLPWSDTEAFF.

This chain links TRBV27 with TRBJ1-2; 8 nucleotides match TRBD1. Trimming cost V 2 bases and J 4 bases; bases outside gene matches: 9. Per the germline V gene, CDR1 is MNHEY and CDR2 is SMNVEV (reference sequence). This CDR3 is 16 amino acids long. This CDR3 reads CASSLRGTGPSYGYTF. The CDR3 nucleotides are TGTGCCAGCAGTTTACGAGGGACAGGACCATCCTATGGCTACACCTTC.

The chain employs TRBV30 and TRBJ2-1, with D maybe TRBD1 (6 bases). V lost 4 bases and J lost 4, with 20 bases in between. The CDR3 covers 16 residues. Per germline, CDR1 GTSNPN and CDR2 SVGIG (reference sequence). The CDR3 loop is CAWTKPGQLLYNEQFF. CDR3 DNA: TGTGCCTGGACCAAACCGGGACAACTTCTTTACAATGAGCAGTTCTTC.

The genes are TRBV5-6 and TRBJ2-3; D not certain. The CDR3 covers 13 residues. The V gene lost 6 bases and the J gene lost 0 bases, with 8 bases spanning the gap. Germline V gene lookup returns CDR1 SGHDT and CDR2 YYEEEE. The CDR3 reads CASTPGSTDTQYF. For the CDR3, the DNA is TGTGCCAGCACCCCGGGTAGCACAGATACGCAGTATTTT.

This chain connects TRBV27 to TRBJ2-4, with D unresolved. The CDR3 runs to 14 residues. Germline V CDR1 and CDR2: MNHEY, SMNVEV (reference sequence). The V gene lost 8 bases and the J gene lost 0 bases, with 11 bases spanning the gap. The CDR3 loop reads CASLPGLAKNIQYF. The CDR3 DNA sequence: TGTGCCAGCCTCCCAGGATTAGCCAAAAACATTCAGTACTTC.

The chain combines TRBV7-9 with TRBJ1-4, with 8 bases lining up with TRBD1. Germline V gives CDR1 SEHNR, CDR2 FQNEAQ (reference sequence). The CDR3 runs 16 residues. With 5 bases clipped from V and 5 bases from J, the junction kept 10 bases outside the gene matches. This chain's CDR3 is CASSDPDRARNEKLFF. Written as DNA, the CDR3 is TGTGCCAGCAGCGATCCGGACAGGGCGCGAAATGAAAAACTGTTTTTT.

The rearrangement joins TRBV6-6 to TRBJ2-5, with a tentative D call TRBD2 (6 bases). The CDR3 is 15 residues long. Germline V CDR1 and CDR2: MNHNY, SVGAGI (reference sequence). The ends were cut back, 2 bases at V and 2 bases at J, with 12 bases in the middle. The CDR3 bases are TGTGCCAGCAGTTACAGTGGGGGGTGGCAAGAGACCCAGTACTTC. It codes for CASSYSGGWQETQYF.

This clone was seen only once. This chain connects TRBV16 to TRBJ1-6; no reliable D call. Germline lookup yields CDR1 KGHSY and CDR2 FQNENV. Trimming removed 0 bases at V and 4 bases at J, with 10 bases between. This CDR3 region has 16 residues. CDR3 DNA: TGTGCCAGCAGCCAATCGGACGGGATTTATAATTCACCCCTCCACTTT. This gives the protein CASSQSDGIYNSPLHF.